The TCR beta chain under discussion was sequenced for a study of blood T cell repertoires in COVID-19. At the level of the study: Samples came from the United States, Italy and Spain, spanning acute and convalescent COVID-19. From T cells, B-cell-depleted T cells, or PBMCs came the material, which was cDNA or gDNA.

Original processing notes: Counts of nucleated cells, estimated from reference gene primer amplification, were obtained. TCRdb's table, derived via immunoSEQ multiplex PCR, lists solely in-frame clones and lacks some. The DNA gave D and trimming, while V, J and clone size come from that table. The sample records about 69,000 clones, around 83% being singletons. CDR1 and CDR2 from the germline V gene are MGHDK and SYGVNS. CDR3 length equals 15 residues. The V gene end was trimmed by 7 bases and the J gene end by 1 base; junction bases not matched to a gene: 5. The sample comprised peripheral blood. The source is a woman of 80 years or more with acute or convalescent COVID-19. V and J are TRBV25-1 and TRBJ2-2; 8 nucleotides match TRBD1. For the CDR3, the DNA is TGTGCCAGCAAAGGACAGGGAATGAACACCGGGGAGCTGTTTTTT. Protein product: CASKGQGMNTGELFF.